This TCR beta chain was identified in a study of T cells in Graves' hyperthyroidism and ophthalmopathy. Study-level findings and limits: Blood also contained most expanded thyroid clonotypes above 0.001.

It was RNA transcripts that yielded the amplified TCR beta CDR3 regions. The HTBI primer set was used in a first-round RT-PCR of the TCR CDR3. Each CDR3 protein is one row after TCRdb ran MiXCR on the multiplex PCR reads. The table shows approximately 480,000 distinct CDR3 sequences, with about a fifth occurring only once. V was cut by 3 bases and J by 6 bases, with 9 bases left in between. This CDR3 comprises 12 residues. Looked up from germline, CDR1 is LNHDA and CDR2 is SQIVND (reference sequence). Uncontrolled infection, other autoimmune disease, pregnancy or lactation disqualified patients from enrolment. The diagnostic basis comprised clinical symptoms, serum thyroxine and TRAb, thyroid ultrasound and orbital computed tomography. This clonotype was observed at least ten times. Its antigen is not identified.

The sequence was obtained from a man between 18 and 35 years old with Graves' hyperthyroidism. The chain combines TRBV19 with TRBJ2-7; D ambiguous. Material for sequencing was blood. CDR3 protein: CASSIGTSEQYF. The CDR3 coding sequence is TGTGCCAGTAGTATCGGTACCAGCGAGCAGTACTTC.